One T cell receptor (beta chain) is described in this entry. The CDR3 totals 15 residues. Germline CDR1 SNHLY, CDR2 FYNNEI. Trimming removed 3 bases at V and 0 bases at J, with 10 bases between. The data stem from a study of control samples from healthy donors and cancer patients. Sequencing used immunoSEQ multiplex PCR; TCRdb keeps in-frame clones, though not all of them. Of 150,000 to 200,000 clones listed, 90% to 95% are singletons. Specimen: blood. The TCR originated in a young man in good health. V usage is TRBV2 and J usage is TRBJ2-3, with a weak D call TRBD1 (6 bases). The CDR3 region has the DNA TGTGCCAGCAGTGAGGGGGCCTCGAGCACAGATACGCAGTATTTT. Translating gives CASSEGASSTDTQYF.